This T cell receptor (beta chain) was obtained from a study of blood T cell repertoires in COVID-19. Study in general: Some COVID-19 samples were acute and others convalescent; all came from the United States, Italy and Spain. PBMCs, B-cell-depleted T cells, or T cells were the source of the cDNA or gDNA that made up the material.

The ends were cut back, 6 bases at V and 7 bases at J, with 16 bases in the middle. Looked up from germline, CDR1 is MNHEY and CDR2 is SVGAGI. The CDR3 contains 14 residues. The assay was immunoSEQ multiplex PCR, and TCRdb's table has in-frame clones only and misses some. The sample lists fewer than 350,000 clones; approximately 89% were seen once. This clone was seen once. Seattle enrolled patients during active infection and tracked them longitudinally. The specimen was peripheral blood. The rearrangement links TRBV6-5 to TRBJ1-5; tentative D call: TRBD1 (5 bases). This clonotype originated in a woman aged 55-75 years with COVID-19, enrolled during active disease. In nucleotides, the CDR3 is TGTGCCAGCAGACTAGGGGAGGGCTGGCAGCCCCAGCATTTT. It translates to CASRLGEGWQPQHF.